A single sample gave rise to the 25 T cell receptor beta chains below, sequenced in a study of blood T cell repertoires in COVID-19. Data came from immunoSEQ multiplex PCR; TCRdb stores just in-frame clones and leaves some out. The table includes around 62,000 clones, 85% detected once. Input material: peripheral blood. Receptor source: a man aged 50-60 years with acute or convalescent COVID-19.

This clone was seen only a few times. The chain couples TRBV25-1 to TRBJ1-2; D gene unclear. The CDR3 totals 14 residues. Germline CDR1 reads MGHDK; CDR2 reads SYGVNS. Deletions cut 0 bases from V and 8 bases from J, with 13 bases between. The CDR3 here is CASSEYAGTRGYTF. The CDR3 bases are TGTGCCAGCAGTGAATATGCAGGAACTAGGGGCTACACCTTC.

V gene TRBV3-1 (or the pseudogene TRBV3-2) combines with J gene TRBJ1-1; 10 bases are a match to TRBD1. Trimming cost V 2 bases and J 0 bases; bases outside gene matches: 6. This CDR3 spans 17 amino acids. Germline lookup yields CDR1 LGHDT and CDR2 YNNKEL (reference sequence). DNA of the CDR3: TGTGCCAGCAGCCAATCCGACAGGGGGCTTATGAACACTGAAGCTTTCTTT. Its protein product is CASSQSDRGLMNTEAFF.

A single count supports this clone. The V call is TRBV10-2, the J call TRBJ1-2; TRBD1 matches at 10 bases. Germline CDR1 WSHSY, CDR2 SAAADI. Trimming removed 6 bases from V and 4 bases from J; junction bases left unmatched: 8. This CDR3 spans 15 amino acids. CDR3 amino acids: CASSVRDRGTYGYTF. The CDR3 DNA reads TGCGCCAGCAGCGTCCGGGACAGGGGAACCTATGGCTACACCTTC.

The rearrangement uses TRBV10-3 and TRBJ1-5, with no clear D. Germline assignment: CDR1 ENHRY and CDR2 SYGVKD. This CDR3 spans 13 amino acids. V was pared by 3 bases and J by 5 bases, with 8 bases between. CDR3 sequence reads: CAISDRVDQPQHF. CDR3 DNA: TGTGCCATCAGTGATCGGGTTGATCAGCCCCAGCATTTT.

This clone came up a few times. The chain uses TRBV2 and TRBJ1-4; 9 bases align to TRBD1. V lost 6 bases to trimming and J lost 6 bases; unmatched junction nucleotides: 5. The V gene's germline CDR1 is SNHLY and CDR2 FYNNEI. The CDR3 is 14 residues long. In DNA form, the CDR3 reads TGTGCCAGCAGCCGGGACAGGGAAGATGAAAAACTGTTTTTT. Its protein is CASSRDREDEKLFF.

J is TRBJ2-2 and V is TRBV4-1; 15 bases map to TRBD2. Trimming removed 4 bases from V and 4 bases from J; junction bases left unmatched: 4. The CDR3 runs to 17 residues. The V gene's germline CDR1 is MGHRA and CDR2 YSYEKL. The CDR3 protein is CASSPRTSGGGTGELFF. DNA for the CDR3: TGCGCCAGCAGCCCCAGGACTAGCGGGGGGGGCACCGGGGAGCTGTTTTTT.

This rearrangement joins TRBV9 to TRBJ2-7; D perhaps matches TRBD1 (5 bases). The CDR3 extends over 15 amino acids. Trimming took 4 bases from V and 1 from J, leaving 15 bases between them. CDR1 SGDLS and CDR2 YYNGEE come from the germline V gene. This CDR3 is CASSQGPAGSYEQYF. The CDR3 nucleotides read TGTGCCAGCAGCCAGGGTCCTGCCGGTTCCTACGAGCAGTACTTC.

This chain uses TRBV2 with TRBJ2-3; 10 nucleotides align to TRBD2. The ends lost 2 bases at V and 5 bases at J; junction bases unmatched: 10. This CDR3 is built from 17 residues. Germline V CDR1 and CDR2: SNHLY, FYNNEI. In nucleotides, the CDR3 is TGTGCCAGCAGTGAAAGCCCCCTAGCGGGGGCGGTAGATACGCAGTATTTT. Amino acid sequence: CASSESPLAGAVDTQYF.

The CDR3 nucleotides read TGTGCCAGCTCGGCGGGGGGGTACCAAGAGACCCAGTACTTC. Amino acid sequence: CASSAGGYQETQYF. This chain links TRBV6-5 with TRBJ2-5, with 9 bases aligning to TRBD2. Losses at the gene ends were 8 bases for V and 0 bases for J; bases not matched to a gene: 4. The CDR3 runs 14 residues. The germline V gene encodes CDR1 MNHEY and CDR2 SVGAGI.

This chain links TRBV11-2 with TRBJ2-1; TRBD2 matches at 8 bases. Germline trimming cut 5 bases from V and 5 bases from J; bases unmatched to any gene: 5. CDR1 is SGHAT and CDR2 is FQNNGV in the germline V gene. CDR3 length equals 14 residues. CDR3 region: CASSPNSGDNEQFF. CDR3 in DNA: TGTGCCAGCAGCCCTAATAGCGGGGACAATGAGCAGTTCTTC.

The J gene is TRBJ2-5, the V gene TRBV2, with 9 bases aligning to TRBD2. CDR3 length: 14 residues. From germline, CDR1 is SNHLY and CDR2 FYNNEI. J gave up 7 bases and V 5 bases, and 8 bases lay outside the gene matches. This CDR3 is CASSKSGGWVTQYF. Written as DNA, the CDR3 is TGTGCCAGCAGTAAAAGCGGGGGGTGGGTGACCCAGTACTTC.

V gene TRBV6-1 combines with J gene TRBJ1-3, with a weak D call TRBD1 (6 bases). Per the germline V gene, CDR1 is MNHNS and CDR2 is SASEGT. The CDR3 covers 16 residues. V was pared by 0 bases and J by 1 base, with 10 bases between. The CDR3 sequence is CASSEAYRESGNTIYF. Here the CDR3 DNA reads TGTGCCAGCAGTGAAGCGTACAGGGAGTCTGGAAACACCATATATTTT.

The rearrangement joins TRBV27 to TRBJ2-1, with D perhaps matching TRBD2 (5 bases). Trimming removed 3 bases at V and 9 bases at J, with 9 bases between. The length of the CDR3 is 12 residues. Germline V gene lookup returns CDR1 MNHEY and CDR2 SMNVEV (reference sequence). As DNA, the CDR3 is TGTGCCAGCAGTTTGATTGGGAGTGAGCAGTTCTTC. This gives the protein CASSLIGSEQFF.

This rearrangement joins TRBV6-5 to TRBJ1-1; 7 bases fit TRBD1. Germline assignment: CDR1 MNHEY and CDR2 SVGAGI. Trimming took 2 bases from V and 4 from J; bases not matched to a gene: 10. CDR3 length: 16 residues. CDR3 region: CASSYERGGGVTEAFF. The CDR3 DNA sequence: TGTGCCAGCAGTTACGAACGAGGGGGCGGTGTCACTGAAGCTTTCTTT.

The J gene is TRBJ2-1, the V gene TRBV5-6, with 10 bases matching TRBD2. The V segment lost 0 bases and the J segment 6 bases; nucleotides outside the gene matches: 9. The CDR3 loop spans 17 amino acids. Germline V CDR1 and CDR2: SGHDT, YYEEEE. The CDR3 DNA reads as TGTGCCAGCAGCTTGGAGGTAGCGGGGGGTAGTGCCAATGAGCAGTTCTTC. Its protein is CASSLEVAGGSANEQFF.

The chain couples TRBV27 to TRBJ2-7; D unresolved. There are 15 residues in the CDR3. With 5 bases removed from V and 2 bases from J, the gap between germline ends came to 16 bases. Germline V gene sequence: CDR1 MNHEY, CDR2 SMNVEV (reference sequence). The CDR3 coding sequence is TGTGCCAGCAGTCCCCTGACTTTGAGAACCTACGAGCAGTACTTC. This sequence encodes CASSPLTLRTYEQYF.

This chain joins TRBV5-6 and TRBJ2-5; 10 nucleotides match TRBD2. The CDR3 length is 16 residues. Trimming took 4 bases from V and 3 from J; bases not matched to a gene: 9. Germline V gene lookup returns CDR1 SGHDT and CDR2 YYEEEE. The CDR3: CASSPRWTSGEETQYF. The CDR3 DNA follows: TGTGCCAGCAGCCCACGCTGGACTAGCGGAGAAGAGACCCAGTACTTC.

This clone was counted once. The chain carries TRBV2 and TRBJ1-6, with D maybe TRBD1 (6 bases). V was trimmed by 4 bases and J by 10 bases, leaving 14 bases between them. Germline V lookup: CDR1 SNHLY, CDR2 FYNNEI. This CDR3 has 14 amino acids. CDR3 in DNA: TGTGCCAGCAGTGTCAGGGGCCAAGGCTCACCCCTCCACTTT. Encoded protein: CASSVRGQGSPLHF.

The chain recombines TRBV29-1 with TRBJ2-2; TRBD2 agrees at 8 bases. Germline loops: CDR1 SQVTM, CDR2 ANQGSEA. CDR3 length equals 15 residues. V dropped 4 bases and J dropped 7; count of bases not matched to a gene: 11. The CDR3 DNA is TGCAGCGTTGCCCAGGGCCCCGGGGGGGGCGGGGAGCTGTTTTTT. This translates into CSVAQGPGGGGELFF.

The chain combines TRBV3-1 (or the pseudogene TRBV3-2) with TRBJ1-2; TRBD1 is a possible D gene (6 bases). Germline CDR1 reads LGHDT; CDR2 reads YNNKEL (reference sequence). The CDR3 is 13 amino acids. With 3 bases removed from V and 8 bases from J, the gap between germline ends came to 13 bases. In DNA, the CDR3 is TGTGCCAGCAGCCATGGACAGCGCAAGGGCTACACCTTC. Translation gives CASSHGQRKGYTF.

This rearrangement joins TRBV6-6 to TRBJ1-6, with TRBD1 matching over 7 bases. The trim removed 5 bases at V and 8 bases at J, leaving 15 bases unmatched. Germline V lookup: CDR1 MNHNY, CDR2 SVGAGI (reference sequence). CDR3 size: 17 residues. The DNA for the CDR3 is TGTGCCAGCAGTCTCCTTGGGAGGAAGGGGGCAGATTCACCCCTCCACTTT. Protein: CASSLLGRKGADSPLHF.

This chain connects TRBV24-1 to TRBJ1-2; no reliable D call. Trimming removed 2 bases at V and 0 bases at J, with 6 bases between. In germline, CDR1 is KGHDR, CDR2 SFDVKD. The CDR3 runs to 14 residues. As DNA, the CDR3 is TGTGCCACCAGTGATTCGGGGTCTAACTATGGCTACACCTTC. Its protein product is CATSDSGSNYGYTF.

V gene TRBV11-2 combines with J gene TRBJ1-2; no reliable D call. Looked up from germline, CDR1 is SGHAT and CDR2 is FQNNGV. V lost 2 bases and J lost 6, with 13 bases in between. The CDR3 is 14 amino acids. Written as DNA, the CDR3 is TGTGCCAGCAGCTTACACGACGGAGGAGATGGCTACACCTTC. Translating it yields CASSLHDGGDGYTF. Variable domain in full (rest from reference TRBV11-2 and TRBJ1-2): EAGVAQSPRYKIIEKRQSVAFWCNPISGHATLYWYQQILGQGPKLLIQFQNNGVVDDSQLPKDRFSAERLKGVDSTLKIQPAKLEDSAVYLCASSLHDGGDGYTFGSGTRLTVV.

This clone was counted a single time. This chain links TRBV19 with TRBJ2-5; D might be TRBD2 (7 bases). CDR1 and CDR2 from the germline V gene are LNHDA and SQIVND (reference sequence). The V and J ends lost 7 bases and 1 base respectively, with 19 bases between them. The CDR3 covers 16 residues. CDR3 loop: CASKRGGVTLQETQYF. The CDR3 DNA reads TGTGCCAGTAAGAGGGGGGGGGTAACCCTCCAAGAGACCCAGTACTTC.

This chain connects TRBV7-9 to TRBJ2-3; tentatively, D is TRBD2 (7 bases). The CDR3 length is 17 residues. The germline V and J ends were trimmed by 5 bases and 2 bases, with 20 bases remaining between them. Germline loops: CDR1 SEHNR, CDR2 FQNEAQ (reference sequence). The CDR3 spells CASSRLRGGAPTDTQYF. Written as DNA, the CDR3 is TGTGCCAGCAGCCGACTTAGGGGGGGGGCACCCACAGATACGCAGTATTTT.